Below, 5 T cell receptor beta chains from the same sample are listed, as sequenced in a study of cytomegalovirus exposure and HLA in healthy donors. It was with 60 Vbeta and 13 Jbeta primers that the PCR ran. TCRdb's copy holds only in-frame clones and misses some; the assay was immunoSEQ multiplex PCR. The sample includes fewer than 100,000 clones, about four fifths of them seen just once. Sequencing was done on a sample of PBMCs. These receptors were collected from a woman in her forties in good health and CMV-seropositive.

J is TRBJ2-2 and V is TRBV10-3, with a weak D call TRBD1 (5 bases). V was shortened by 6 bases and J by 3 bases, with 17 bases between the two germline ends. Germline V lookup: CDR1 ENHRY, CDR2 SYGVKD. The CDR3 extends over 16 amino acids. In DNA, the CDR3 is TGTGCCATCAGGTCCTCAGGGTCCATTGACACCGGGGAGCTGTTTTTT. Translated, it gives CAIRSSGSIDTGELFF.

This clone has more than one count but fewer than ten. The rearrangement joins TRBV5-1 to TRBJ2-7; TRBD1 matches at 9 bases. The CDR3 runs to 16 residues. Germline-derived CDR1 and CDR2 are SGHRS and YFSETQ. V lost 4 bases to trimming and J lost 1 base; unmatched junction nucleotides: 9. CDR3 in DNA: TGCGCCAGCAGCACCCGGGACAGGGTTGGTTCCTACGAGCAGTACTTC. It translates to CASSTRDRVGSYEQYF.

The CDR3 loop reads CASTVAGAGTGELFF. CDR3 DNA sequence: TGTGCCAGCACCGTAGCGGGAGCGGGCACCGGGGAGCTGTTTTTT. V usage is TRBV2 and J usage is TRBJ2-2; the match to TRBD2 covers 9 bases. Trimming removed 7 bases from V and 4 bases from J; junction bases left unmatched: 7. The CDR3 runs to 15 residues. CDR1 and CDR2 (germline): SNHLY, FYNNEI.

This chain uses TRBV5-1 with TRBJ1-3, with D hard to call. The germline CDR1 and CDR2 sequences are SGHRS and YFSETQ. This CDR3 is built from 14 residues. Trimming shortened V by 4 bases and J by 0 bases, and 8 bases separated the two germline ends. CDR3 DNA: TGCGCCAGCAGCGACGGGAACTCTGGAAACACCATATATTTT. It yields the protein CASSDGNSGNTIYF.

The chain joins TRBV4-1 to TRBJ1-5; TRBD1 matches 9 bases. The CDR3 consists of 16 residues. The trim removed 0 bases at V and 6 bases at J, leaving 6 bases unmatched. Per the germline V gene, CDR1 is MGHRA and CDR2 is YSYEKL. For the CDR3, the DNA is TGCGCCAGCAGCCAAGATCCGGGACAGGGCCGTCAGCCCCAGCATTTT. Protein sequence: CASSQDPGQGRQPQHF.